The T cell receptor beta chain under discussion was sequenced for a study of blood T cell repertoires in COVID-19. On the study more broadly: Material from acute and convalescent COVID-19 was sourced from the United States, Italy and Spain. PBMCs, B-cell-depleted T cells, or T cells were the source of the cDNA or gDNA that made up the material.

Some clones are missing from TCRdb's copy, which holds only in-frame ones; the method was immunoSEQ multiplex PCR. The sample contains around 200,000 clones, 75% to 90% of which appear only once. Individuals aged 18 to 89 years were recruited from roughly 23 US areas. Cohorts were determined from participant-reported clinical history. This CDR3 is built from 14 residues. The V end lost 6 bases, the J end lost 1 base, and 11 bases lay between the germline ends. Germline CDR1 reads MDHEN; CDR2 reads SYDVKM. This chain joins TRBV28 and TRBJ2-3; D may be TRBD1 (5 bases). The receptor was isolated from a man younger than 45 who had recovered from COVID-19. Material for sequencing was PBMCs or T cells enriched from blood (not recorded which). This CDR3 reads CASSPETGTDTQYF. The CDR3 DNA reads TGTGCCAGCAGCCCAGAGACAGGCACAGATACGCAGTATTTT.